Listed here are 5 T cell receptor beta chains from one sample, sequenced in a study of blood T cells in healthy people across ages (dated by TCRdb to between 2015 and 2016). The library was made by 5' RACE. TCRdb shows the sequencer as Illumina HiSeq 2500. The second PCR ran for about 6 to 11 cycles and used a J-beta primer mix along with a sample-barcoded 5' primer. TCRdb redid the processing of the public reads, applying fastp at Q25 and MiXCR, and retained in-frame beta chains. Identical CDR3 protein sequences are pooled into one entry, listed with their most common genes and DNA. Present in this sample are hundreds of thousands of distinct CDR3 sequences, 45% to 65% of which were seen just once. Jointly, the top ten make up roughly 34% of the sample. What was sequenced was blood. Receptors were obtained from a man in his sixties in good health.

This chain joins TRBV15 and TRBJ2-7; D may be TRBD2 (6 bases). Trimming stripped 0 bases from V and 2 bases from J, with 14 bases between. The CDR3 runs 16 residues. Germline V gives CDR1 LNHNV, CDR2 YYDKDF (reference sequence). CDR3 sequence reads: CATSREGLAGTYEQYF. CDR3 DNA sequence: TGTGCCACCAGCAGAGAAGGTTTGGCGGGGACCTACGAGCAGTACTTC.

The CDR3 nucleotides are TGCGCCAGCAGTGAGTCGGGGGTAGCGGGGGTCCAAGAGACCCAGTACTTC. This codes for CASSESGVAGVQETQYF. The chain recombines TRBV10-1 with TRBJ2-5; the match to TRBD2 covers 9 bases. This CDR3 is 17 amino acids long. CDR1 and CDR2 from the germline V gene are WNHNN and SYGVQD (reference sequence). J was trimmed by 1 base and V by 0 bases; bases with no gene match: 6.

This clonotype has just a few counts. The rearrangement uses TRBV6-5 and TRBJ2-5, with unresolved D. The J call may not be correct, given that the DNA end is closer to TRBJ2-7. Germline CDR1 is MNHEY and CDR2 is SVGAGI. This CDR3 has 12 amino acids. CDR3 nucleotide sequence: TGTGCCAGCAGCCCCGAAGGGCGCGAGCAGTACTTC. Translated, it gives CASSPEGREQYF.

CDR3 amino acids: CASSLGTGRRIQETQYF. The CDR3, as DNA: TGTGCCAGCAGTTTGGGGACCGGACGGAGGATACAAGAGACCCAGTACTTC. The rearrangement links TRBV12-3 or TRBV12-4 to TRBJ2-5; D tentatively reads TRBD1 or TRBD2 (5 bases each). V lost 3 bases and J lost 2, with 19 bases in between. The CDR3 spans 17 residues.

V usage is TRBV9 and J usage is TRBJ2-6, with a possible D match to TRBD2 (7 bases). This CDR3 is built from 16 residues. Trimming stripped 5 bases from V and 3 bases from J, with 15 bases between. Germline V gene sequence: CDR1 SGDLS, CDR2 YYNGEE. In DNA, the CDR3 is TGTGCCAGCAGTTTCCCCGGGGGGCTTGGGGCCAACGTCCTGACTTTC. Translation gives CASSFPGGLGANVLTF. The full variable domain, its missing parts supplied by reference TRBV9 and TRBJ2-6, is DSGVTQTPKHLITATGQRVTLRCSPRSGDLSVYWYQQSLDQGLQFLIQYYNGEERAKGNILERFSAQQFPDLHSELNLSSLELGDSALYFCASSFPGGLGANVLTFGAGSRLTVL.